This T cell receptor beta chain was sequenced in a study of blood T cell repertoires in COVID-19. Across the whole study: Specimens from acute and convalescent COVID-19 originated in the United States, Italy and Spain. The analysed material was cDNA or gDNA that came from T cells, B-cell-depleted T cells, or PBMCs.

The CDR3 totals 13 residues. Germline CDR1 and CDR2: SGHTA and FQGTGA. V dropped 2 bases and J dropped 5; count of bases not matched to a gene: 2. As processed by the authors: Amplification of reference gene primers provided the estimated nucleated cell counts. Profiling relied on immunoSEQ multiplex PCR, and the TCRdb table lists in-frame clones only, not all of them. That table furnishes V, J and clone size, whereas the DNA furnished D and trimming. Among under 300,000 clones, about 81% were seen once, and the ten largest hold roughly 12%. This receptor was identified in a woman aged 60-70 years with active or convalescent COVID-19. The chain combines TRBV7-3 with TRBJ2-5; 7 bases map to TRBD2. Sequenced material: peripheral blood. The DNA for the CDR3 is TGTGCCAGCAGCTTACGGGGGGATGAGACCCAGTACTTC. Protein sequence: CASSLRGDETQYF. Complete variable domain (other parts from reference TRBV7-3 and TRBJ2-5): GAGVSQTPSNKVTEKGKYVELRCDPISGHTALYWYRQSLGQGPEFLIYFQGTGAADDSGLPNDRFFAVRPEGSVSTLKIQRTERGDSAVYLCASSLRGDETQYFGPGTRLLVL.